This T cell receptor beta chain was identified in a study of blood T cell repertoires in COVID-19. The wider study: Sites across the United States, Italy and Spain contributed samples from acute and convalescent COVID-19. In each case, the material was cDNA or gDNA derived from T cells, B-cell-depleted T cells, or PBMCs.

Enrolment of Seattle patients took place during active infection, and they were followed longitudinally. Profiling relied on immunoSEQ multiplex PCR, and the TCRdb table lists in-frame clones only, not all of them. The data show 540,000 or so clones, with 70% to 90% seen just once and roughly 8% held by the top ten. Per the germline V gene, CDR1 is SGDLS and CDR2 is YYNGEE. The CDR3 consists of 12 residues. Between the trimmed V and J ends, which lost 5 bases and 4 bases, there was a span of 9 bases. Material for sequencing was peripheral blood. The chain uses TRBV9 and TRBJ1-2, with unresolved D. This clonotype was sampled from a woman aged 45-65 years with COVID-19, enrolled during active disease. CDR3 in DNA: TGTGCCAGCAGATCGGAGCGCTATGGCTACACCTTC. Translation gives CASRSERYGYTF.